Detailed here is one TCR beta chain. One end of the junction does not line up with germline, which may come from a read error. This sample was included in a study of T-cell reconstitution after alpha-beta-depleted transplantation in children. CDR1 and CDR2 (germline): ENHRY, SYGVKD. This CDR3 comprises 16 residues. Molecular barcoding with unique molecular identifiers was used for the TCRbeta library. TCRdb fed the PCR reads into MiXCR, producing one record per CDR3 protein. Among a few hundred thousand distinct CDR3 sequences listed, 20% to 30% were seen once. This material consisted of PBMCs, taken before TCRalphabeta/CD19-depleted stem cell transplant. The receptor comes from a boy under three years old with Wiskott-Aldrich syndrome, due to receive a stem cell transplant. The rearrangement uses TRBV10-3 and TRBJ1-1, with 8 bases fitting TRBD1. CDR3 in DNA: TGTGCCATCAGTGAGAGTGGGACAGGAATGCCCACTGAAGTTTTCTTT. Its protein product is CAISESGTGMPTEVFF.